The next 12 T cell receptor beta chains were all read from a single sample in a study of vaccination effects on CD4 cells after COVID-19. Generated by immunoSEQ multiplex PCR, the TCRdb table keeps only in-frame clones and is missing some. The profile shows about 27,000 clones, approximately 72% of them singletons. For these receptors, no antigen is known. Under the ViraFEST assay, PBMC were stimulated with viral peptide pools so that antigen-specific CD4+ T cells expanded. Sequencing was performed afterwards. At the end of roughly 9 days of culture, CD4+ T cells were isolated. Recipients of the vaccine had no prior SARS-CoV-2 infection and negative nucleocapsid antibodies. Sequencing used CD4+ T cells from PBMCs cultured with SARS-CoV-2 spike peptides, obtained before COVID-19 vaccination. The origin of the receptors is a human donor who received a COVID-19 vaccine.

The chain combines TRBV11-2 with TRBJ2-5, with D perhaps being TRBD1 or TRBD2 (6 bases each). Germline values: CDR1 SGHAT, CDR2 FQNNGV. V dropped 5 bases and J dropped 4 bases, with 17 bases sitting between them. The CDR3 loop spans 15 amino acids. The CDR3 DNA reads TGTGCCAGCAGCCCCAAGGGGGGCAATATAGAGACCCAGTACTTC. Translation: CASSPKGGNIETQYF. Based on the CDR3 plus reference TRBV11-2 and TRBJ2-5, the full variable domain is EAGVAQSPRYKIIEKRQSVAFWCNPISGHATLYWYQQILGQGPKLLIQFQNNGVVDDSQLPKDRFSAERLKGVDSTLKIQPAKLEDSAVYLCASSPKGGNIETQYFGPGTRLLVL.

The chain is built from TRBV6-5 and TRBJ2-7; TRBD1 matches at 11 bases. V lost 5 bases to trimming and J lost 7 bases; unmatched junction nucleotides: 10. Per germline, CDR1 MNHEY and CDR2 SVGAGI. The CDR3 is 15 residues long. The CDR3 spells CASSLPGQGVGEQYF. CDR3 in DNA: TGTGCCAGCAGTCTCCCGGGACAGGGGGTTGGAGAGCAGTACTTC.

The chain recombines TRBV4-2 with TRBJ2-1; D possibly corresponds to TRBD2 (6 bases). From germline, CDR1 is LGHNA and CDR2 YNFKEQ. This CDR3 comprises 15 residues. The V gene lost 2 bases and the J gene lost 10 bases, with 18 bases spanning the gap. The CDR3 DNA sequence: TGTGCCAGCAGCCAAAGCCCCGTTCTAGCGAGGGAGCAGTTCTTC. It codes for CASSQSPVLAREQFF.

Only a few counts were recorded for this clone. This chain connects TRBV3-1 (or the pseudogene TRBV3-2) to TRBJ1-1; tentative D call: TRBD1 (5 bases). Trimming left V 4 bases short and J 4 bases short, with 19 bases between. Per germline, CDR1 LGHDT and CDR2 YNNKEL (reference sequence). The CDR3 is 16 amino acids. CDR3 in DNA: TGTGCCAGCAGCCGGACCTCAGGGCCGAGGGGCACTGAAGCTTTCTTT. Protein: CASSRTSGPRGTEAFF.

The chain combines TRBV24-1 with TRBJ2-1, with a weak D call TRBD1 (6 bases). Trimming cost V 4 bases and J 3 bases, with 15 bases left between them. This CDR3 region has 16 residues. In germline, CDR1 is KGHDR, CDR2 SFDVKD. In DNA form, the CDR3 reads TGTGCCACCAGTGAACGGCAGGGGACCGACTACAATGAGCAGTTCTTC. This sequence encodes CATSERQGTDYNEQFF.

The chain recombines TRBV19 with TRBJ2-7; D unclear. The V end lost 4 bases, the J end lost 3 bases, and 10 bases lay between the germline ends. The CDR3 is 13 amino acids. Germline V lookup: CDR1 LNHDA, CDR2 SQIVND (reference sequence). CDR3 nucleotide sequence: TGTGCCAGTAGTACCAGGTACGACTACGAGCAGTACTTC. Its protein product is CASSTRYDYEQYF.

The CDR3 sequence is CASRSRGQGAYGYTF. In nucleotides, the CDR3 is TGTGCCAGCAGGAGCAGAGGACAGGGGGCGTATGGCTACACCTTC. V usage is TRBV6-5 and J usage is TRBJ1-2; 11 bases fit TRBD1. The germline V gene has CDR1 MNHEY and CDR2 SVGAGI. Germline trimming cut 6 bases from V and 5 bases from J; bases unmatched to any gene: 8. The CDR3 consists of 15 residues.

This clone turned up a few times. The chain has TRBV4-2 and TRBJ2-3, with D tentatively TRBD2 (6 bases). CDR1 and CDR2 from the germline V gene are LGHNA and YNFKEQ. V was clipped by 1 base and J by 6 bases, with 11 bases between them. The CDR3 has 14 residues. The CDR3 is CASSQGSSEDTQYF. CDR3 sequence (DNA): TGTGCCAGCAGCCAAGGTTCTAGCGAGGATACGCAGTATTTT.

The CDR3 sequence: CASSLAAGPTNYGYTF. For the CDR3, the DNA is TGCGCCAGCAGCTTGGCCGCAGGGCCTACTAACTATGGCTACACCTTC. This chain joins TRBV5-1 and TRBJ1-2; D is perhaps TRBD1 (5 bases). CDR1 is SGHRS, CDR2 YFSETQ, per germline. This CDR3 has 16 amino acids. Trimming removed 0 bases at V and 0 bases at J, with 12 bases between. The entire variable domain, with the rest obtained from reference TRBV5-1 and TRBJ1-2, is as follows: KAGVTQTPRYLIKTRGQQVTLSCSPISGHRSVSWYQQTPGQGLQFLFEYFSETQRNKGNFPGRFSGRQFSNSRSEMNVSTLELGDSALYLCASSLAAGPTNYGYTFGSGTRLTVV.

This clone was seen only a few times. This rearrangement joins TRBV28 to TRBJ2-5, with D perhaps being TRBD1 or TRBD2 (5 bases each). The V and J ends lost 10 bases and 3 bases respectively, with 15 bases between them. CDR1 and CDR2 (germline): MDHEN, SYDVKM. This CDR3 has 13 residues. The DNA of the CDR3 is TGTGCCACCGGGGCCGGCCAGAAAGAGACCCAGTACTTC. This sequence encodes CATGAGQKETQYF.

The genes are TRBV27 and TRBJ1-1; maybe TRBD1 (6 bases). V lost 3 bases and J 0 bases, leaving 11 bases between the germline ends. Germline-derived CDR1 and CDR2 are MNHEY and SMNVEV (reference sequence). This CDR3 contains 15 residues. The CDR3 coding sequence is TGTGCCAGCAGTTTCCGAAACAGGGTGAACACTGAAGCTTTCTTT. It specifies CASSFRNRVNTEAFF.

V gene TRBV10-3 combines with J gene TRBJ2-5; D possibly matches TRBD1 or TRBD2 (5 bases each). Per the germline V gene, CDR1 is ENHRY and CDR2 is SYGVKD. This CDR3 comprises 15 residues. Trimming shortened V by 0 bases and J by 4 bases, and 12 bases separated the two germline ends. Written as DNA, the CDR3 is TGTGCCATCAGTGAGTCGGGGCCCGGGATAGAGACCCAGTACTTC. Its protein is CAISESGPGIETQYF.